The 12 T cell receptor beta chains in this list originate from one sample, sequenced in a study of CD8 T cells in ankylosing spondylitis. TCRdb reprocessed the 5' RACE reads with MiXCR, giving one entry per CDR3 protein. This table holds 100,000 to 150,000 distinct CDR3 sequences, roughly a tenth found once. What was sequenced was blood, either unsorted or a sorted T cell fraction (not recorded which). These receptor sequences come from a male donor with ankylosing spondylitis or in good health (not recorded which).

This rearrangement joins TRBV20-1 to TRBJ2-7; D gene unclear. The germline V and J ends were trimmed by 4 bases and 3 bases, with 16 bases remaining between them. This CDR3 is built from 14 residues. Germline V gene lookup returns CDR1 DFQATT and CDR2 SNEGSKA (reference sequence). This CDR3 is CSAIPLQDHYEQYF. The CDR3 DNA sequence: TGCAGTGCTATCCCCCTCCAGGATCACTACGAGCAGTACTTC.

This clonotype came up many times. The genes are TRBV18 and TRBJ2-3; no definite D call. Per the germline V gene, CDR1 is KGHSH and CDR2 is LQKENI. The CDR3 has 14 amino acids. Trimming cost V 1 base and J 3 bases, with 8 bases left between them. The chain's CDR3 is CASSPLGITDTQYF. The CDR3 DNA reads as TGTGCCAGCTCACCACTAGGGATAACAGATACGCAGTATTTT.

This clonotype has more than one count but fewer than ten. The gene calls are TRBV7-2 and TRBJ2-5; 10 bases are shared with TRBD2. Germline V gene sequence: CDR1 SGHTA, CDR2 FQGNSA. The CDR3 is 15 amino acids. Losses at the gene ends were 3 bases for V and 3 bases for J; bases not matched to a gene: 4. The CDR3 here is CASSFRSGGEETQYF. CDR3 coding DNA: TGTGCCAGCAGCTTTCGAAGCGGGGGGGAAGAGACCCAGTACTTC. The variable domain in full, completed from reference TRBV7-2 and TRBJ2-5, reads GAGVSQSPSNKVTEKGKDVELRCDPISGHTALYWYRQSLGQGLEFLIYFQGNSAPDKSGLPSDRFSAERTGGSVSTLTIQRTQQEDSAVYLCASSFRSGGEETQYFGPGTRLLVL.

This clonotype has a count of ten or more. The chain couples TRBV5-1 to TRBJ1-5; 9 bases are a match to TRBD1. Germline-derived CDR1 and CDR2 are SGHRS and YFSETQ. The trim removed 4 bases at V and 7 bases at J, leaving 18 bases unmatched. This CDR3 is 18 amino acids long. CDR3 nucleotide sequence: TGCGCCAGCAGCCCAGGGGTTCCCGGGACAGGGATCGGGCAGCCCCAGCATTTT. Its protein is CASSPGVPGTGIGQPQHF.

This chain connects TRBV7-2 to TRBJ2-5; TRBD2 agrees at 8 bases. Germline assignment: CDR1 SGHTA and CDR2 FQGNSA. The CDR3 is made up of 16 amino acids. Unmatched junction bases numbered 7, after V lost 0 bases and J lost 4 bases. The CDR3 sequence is CASSLAVAGRAETQYF. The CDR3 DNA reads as TGTGCCAGCAGCTTAGCGGTCGCCGGGAGGGCAGAGACCCAGTACTTC.

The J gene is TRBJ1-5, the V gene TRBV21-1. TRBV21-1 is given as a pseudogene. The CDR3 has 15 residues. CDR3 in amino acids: CASPQGGFLDQPQHF. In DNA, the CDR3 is TGTGCCAGCCCGCAAGGAGGCTTTTTGGATCAGCCCCAGCATTTT.

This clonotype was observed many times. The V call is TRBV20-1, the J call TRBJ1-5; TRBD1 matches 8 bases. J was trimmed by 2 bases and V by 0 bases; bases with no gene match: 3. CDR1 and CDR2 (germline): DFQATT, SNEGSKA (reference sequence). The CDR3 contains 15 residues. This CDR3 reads CSAREMGQGNQPQHF. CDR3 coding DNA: TGCAGTGCTAGAGAAATGGGACAGGGCAATCAGCCCCAGCATTTT.

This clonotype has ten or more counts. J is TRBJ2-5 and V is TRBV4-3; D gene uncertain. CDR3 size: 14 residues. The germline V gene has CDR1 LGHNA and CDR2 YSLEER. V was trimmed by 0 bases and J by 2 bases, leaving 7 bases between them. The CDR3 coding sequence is TGCGCCAGCAGCCAAGATTACGGACAAGAGACCCAGTACTTC. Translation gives CASSQDYGQETQYF.

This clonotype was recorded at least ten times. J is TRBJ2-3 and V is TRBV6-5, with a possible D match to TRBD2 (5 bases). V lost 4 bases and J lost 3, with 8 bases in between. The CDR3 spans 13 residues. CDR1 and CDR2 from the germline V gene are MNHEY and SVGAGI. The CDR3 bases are TGTGCCAGCAGTTCTCGGGGAACAGATACGCAGTATTTT. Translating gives CASSSRGTDTQYF.

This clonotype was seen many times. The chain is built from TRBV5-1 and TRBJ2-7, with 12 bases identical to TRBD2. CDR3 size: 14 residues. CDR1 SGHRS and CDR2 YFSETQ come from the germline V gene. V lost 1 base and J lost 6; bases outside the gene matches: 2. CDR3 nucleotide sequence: TGCGCCAGCAGCTTGTCACTAGCGGGAGGCGAGCAGTACTTC. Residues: CASSLSLAGGEQYF.

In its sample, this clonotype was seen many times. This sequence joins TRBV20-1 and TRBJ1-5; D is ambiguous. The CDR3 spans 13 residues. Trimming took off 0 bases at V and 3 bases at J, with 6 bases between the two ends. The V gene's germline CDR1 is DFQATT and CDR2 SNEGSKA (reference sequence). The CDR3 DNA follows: TGCAGTGCTAGAGATACAATCAATCAGCCCCAGCATTTT. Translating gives CSARDTINQPQHF.

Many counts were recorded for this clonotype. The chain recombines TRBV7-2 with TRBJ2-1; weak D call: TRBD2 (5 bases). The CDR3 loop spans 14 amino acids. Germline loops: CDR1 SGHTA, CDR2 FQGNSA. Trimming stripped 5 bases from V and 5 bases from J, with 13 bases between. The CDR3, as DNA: TGTGCCAGCAGCCTGAGAGCGGATAACAATGAGCAGTTCTTC. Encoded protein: CASSLRADNNEQFF.